This T cell receptor (beta chain) was sequenced in a study of long-term antiretroviral therapy in people with HIV. Regarding the study as a whole: ART adherence, viral resistance and therapy changes were not recorded. Dominant in the repertoire at all time points were clones expanded before ART.

The assay used was immunoSEQ (version v3.0), run at survey level. This table comes from immunoSEQ multiplex PCR, and its TCRdb copy is limited to in-frame clones, with some not included. Of 15,000 to 20,000 clones detected, roughly 90% appear once; the ten largest clones hold around 9.3%. The germline V gene has CDR1 SGHRS and CDR2 YFSETQ. The CDR3 spans 13 residues. V was clipped by 2 bases and J by 3 bases, with 7 bases between them. Two or more post-ART PBMC samples, plus at least one pre-ART sample, were available for each donor. The study used samples holding roughly 1-10 million cryopreserved PBMC before DNA extraction. Details on this clone: What it binds is unknown.

This chain uses TRBV5-1 with TRBJ2-3, with D uncertain. The specimen comprised unsorted PBMCs, sampled 0.3 years after starting antiretroviral therapy. This receptor was obtained from a man between 60 and 70 years old with HIV. The CDR3 DNA is TGCGCCAGCAGCTTTATACCTACAGATACGCAGTATTTT. This sequence encodes CASSFIPTDTQYF.